Following are 28 T cell receptor beta chains from one sample sequenced in a study of post-analysis software for immune sequencing data. Study conclusions and caveats: There were a few TRBV segments more frequent in patients than controls, and TRBV5-6, TRBV5-1 and TRBV20-1 were among them.

Antigen specificity for these receptors is unknown. Unique molecular identifiers had been added to the TCR beta cDNA libraries. TCRdb re-called the PCR reads with MiXCR, one entry per CDR3 protein. The data contain 600,000 to 700,000 distinct CDR3 sequences, around 64% of them singletons. The sample consisted of blood. These receptors were obtained from a girl aged 2 to 10 with multiple sclerosis.

The sample holds a few counts of this clonotype. The gene calls are TRBV29-1 and TRBJ2-5; 8 nucleotides line up with TRBD1. CDR1 is SQVTM and CDR2 is ANQGSEA in the germline V gene. The trim removed 5 bases at V and 5 bases at J, leaving 13 bases unmatched. The CDR3 consists of 15 residues. The CDR3 nucleotides read TGCAGCGTTATTACCTCCAGGGGGCCCGGGGAGACCCAGTACTTC. Translated: CSVITSRGPGETQYF.

This rearrangement joins TRBV5-6 to TRBJ2-1, with TRBD2 matching 15 bases. Trimming took 4 bases from V and 9 from J; bases not matched to a gene: 8. The length of the CDR3 is 16 residues. Per the germline V gene, CDR1 is SGHDT and CDR2 is YYEEEE. CDR3 DNA: TGTGCCAGCAGCCTCGGACTAGCGGGGGGGCGGGGTGAGCAGTTCTTC. It yields the protein CASSLGLAGGRGEQFF.

This clonotype has a handful of counts. The V call is TRBV20-1, the J call TRBJ2-5, with D perhaps TRBD2 (6 bases). CDR3 size: 13 residues. V lost 5 bases, J lost 4 bases, and 14 bases lay in between. Germline V gene lookup returns CDR1 DFQATT and CDR2 SNEGSKA (reference sequence). The CDR3 DNA follows: TGCAGTGCTGCGGGGCCGGAGGGAGAGACCCAGTACTTC. It translates to CSAAGPEGETQYF.

The chain is built from TRBV18 and TRBJ1-5, with D maybe TRBD1 (6 bases). CDR1 KGHSH and CDR2 LQKENI come from the germline V gene. V lost 5 bases, J lost 3 bases, and 14 bases lay in between. The CDR3 spans 15 residues. In DNA form, the CDR3 reads TGTGCCAGCTCAAACTTGGGGGCAGCCAATCAGCCCCAGCATTTT. Its translation: CASSNLGAANQPQHF.

The chain links TRBV6-1 to TRBJ2-5; 9 nucleotides align to TRBD2. The CDR3 loop spans 16 amino acids. J gave up 5 bases and V 4 bases, and 11 bases lay outside the gene matches. Germline loops: CDR1 MNHNS, CDR2 SASEGT. CDR3 sequence: CASSALAGPTPETQYF. The CDR3 region has the DNA TGTGCCAGCAGTGCCCTAGCGGGGCCAACCCCGGAGACCCAGTACTTC.

There are a few counts of this clonotype. The chain employs TRBV5-1 and TRBJ2-1, with D possibly being TRBD1 (6 bases). The CDR3 runs to 16 residues. V gave up 0 bases and J gave up 8 bases, with 18 bases separating them. Germline V gene sequence: CDR1 SGHRS, CDR2 YFSETQ. CDR3 loop: CASSLDLQGMGHEQFF. The CDR3 bases are TGCGCCAGCAGCTTGGATCTACAGGGTATGGGTCATGAGCAGTTCTTC.

This clonotype was observed a few times. The chain links TRBV11-1 to TRBJ2-3; D is uncertain. There are 14 residues in the CDR3. V lost 1 base, J lost 4 bases, and 9 bases lay in between. From germline, CDR1 is SGHAT and CDR2 FQDESV (reference sequence). CDR3 sequence (DNA): TGTGCCAGCAGCTTAGGATCTGAGCCAGATACGCAGTATTTT. Translating gives CASSLGSEPDTQYF.

The chain carries TRBV3-1 and TRBJ1-2; a possible D gene is TRBD1 (6 bases). CDR3 length equals 15 residues. Trimming removed 4 bases at V and 3 bases at J, with 15 bases between. Germline CDR1 is LGHDT and CDR2 is YNNKEL (reference sequence). The CDR3 here is CASSRRTVLDYGYTF. CDR3 in DNA: TGTGCCAGCAGCCGCAGGACAGTTCTAGACTATGGCTACACCTTC.

This rearrangement joins TRBV7-2 to TRBJ2-1; 8 nucleotides match TRBD2. Germline assignment: CDR1 SGHTA and CDR2 FQGNSA. The V segment lost 1 base and the J segment 15 bases; nucleotides outside the gene matches: 8. There are 13 residues in the CDR3. The CDR3 spells CASSLELSGRPFF. In nucleotides, the CDR3 is TGTGCCAGCAGCTTAGAATTAAGCGGGAGACCGTTCTTC.

The CDR3 region has the DNA TGTGCCAGCAGCGTCCACTCCGGGACTTTTCAAGAGACCCAGTACTTC. Protein product: CASSVHSGTFQETQYF. The V call is TRBV7-2, the J call TRBJ2-5; D may be TRBD2 (6 bases). Germline V lookup: CDR1 SGHTA, CDR2 FQGNSA. This CDR3 region has 16 residues. V lost 5 bases and J lost 2, with 18 bases in between.

Comments on this clonotype: It may be a read error: a sequence one base away is much more abundant. The chain is built from TRBV6-5 and TRBJ2-1, with D perhaps matching TRBD2 (5 bases). The V end was cut by 2 bases, the J end by 3 bases, with 5 bases between. The CDR3 is made up of 13 amino acids. Germline V lookup: CDR1 MNHEY, CDR2 SVGAGI. CDR3 in DNA: TGTGCCAGCAGTTACCGGGACTACAATGAGCAGTTCTTC. This gives the protein CASSYRDYNEQFF.

The chain links TRBV3-1 to TRBJ1-2; 9 bases line up with TRBD1. The germline gives CDR1 LGHDT, CDR2 YNNKEL (reference sequence). This CDR3 is 17 amino acids long. V gave up 4 bases and J gave up 3 bases; unmatched junction bases: 12. The DNA for the CDR3 is TGTGCCAGCAGCCCTTCTCGCGGACAGGGGACCCACTATGGCTACACCTTC. Its translation is CASSPSRGQGTHYGYTF.

This clonotype has more than one count but fewer than ten. This chain uses TRBV29-1 with TRBJ2-7; 10 bases align to TRBD2. CDR3 size: 12 residues. V was pared by 6 bases and J by 4 bases, with 3 bases of the junction left unmatched. Germline CDR1 and CDR2: SQVTM and ANQGSEA. CDR3 residues: CSVGTSEYEQYF. CDR3 DNA sequence: TGCAGCGTGGGGACTAGCGAGTACGAGCAGTACTTC.

This clonotype was picked up a small number of times. The V gene is TRBV29-1, the J gene TRBJ1-2, with D unresolved. Germline values: CDR1 SQVTM, CDR2 ANQGSEA. V was trimmed by 0 bases and J by 0 bases, leaving 11 bases between them. CDR3 size: 15 residues. The CDR3 sequence is CSVEDNFQANYGYTF. DNA for the CDR3: TGCAGCGTTGAAGACAACTTTCAAGCTAACTATGGCTACACCTTC. The whole variable domain, remainder taken from reference TRBV29-1 and TRBJ1-2, is SAVISQKPSRDICQRGTSLTIQCQVDSQVTMMFWYRQQPGQSLTLIATANQGSEATYESGFVIDKFPISRPNLTFSTLTVSNMSPEDSSIYLCSVEDNFQANYGYTFGSGTRLTVV.

The V call is TRBV29-1, the J call TRBJ2-6; D is unclear. Germline V gene sequence: CDR1 SQVTM, CDR2 ANQGSEA. V lost 2 bases and J 0 bases, leaving 5 bases between the germline ends. CDR3 size: 14 residues. The CDR3 coding sequence is TGCAGCGTTGAATTGGTCTCTGGGGCCAACGTCCTGACTTTC. Amino acid sequence: CSVELVSGANVLTF.

V and J are TRBV6-1 and TRBJ2-1; unclear D gene. CDR1 and CDR2 (germline): MNHNS, SASEGT. V was shortened by 1 base and J by 2 bases, with 9 bases between the two germline ends. CDR3 length equals 15 residues. CDR3 residues: CASSEVVAPYNEQFF. The CDR3 DNA reads as TGTGCCAGCAGTGAAGTGGTGGCTCCCTACAATGAGCAGTTCTTC.

The chain links TRBV12-3 or TRBV12-4 to TRBJ2-1, with 11 bases lining up with TRBD2. The junction had 13 bases not matched to a gene; V was cut back by 5 bases and J by 7 bases. This CDR3 comprises 17 residues. CDR3 coding DNA: TGTGCCAGCAGTCTCCAGATAGCGGGAGGGCCTCGGAATGAGCAGTTCTTC. Residues: CASSLQIAGGPRNEQFF.

The V and J genes are TRBV4-2 and TRBJ2-3, with 7 bases identical to TRBD2. This CDR3 comprises 15 residues. Germline loops: CDR1 LGHNA, CDR2 YNFKEQ. V trimming: 4 bases; J trimming: 5 bases; junction bases outside the gene matches: 9. The CDR3 loop is CASSPSGVNGDTQYF. In DNA, the CDR3 is TGTGCCAGCAGCCCGAGCGGGGTGAACGGAGATACGCAGTATTTT.

As to this clonotype: The germline gene is not matched at one end of the junction; a read error may be the cause. The gene calls are TRBV20-1 and TRBJ2-7; no clear D gene. Germline V gene sequence: CDR1 DFQATT, CDR2 SNEGSKA (reference sequence). There are 16 residues in the CDR3. CDR3 residues: CNARDQKGSASCEQYF. The CDR3 DNA reads TGCAATGCTAGAGATCAGAAGGGAAGTGCAAGCTGCGAGCAGTACTTC.

The genes are TRBV9 and TRBJ2-7; D gene unclear. CDR1 and CDR2 from the germline V gene are SGDLS and YYNGEE. Trimming took 0 bases from V and 2 from J, leaving 9 bases between them. The length of the CDR3 is 14 residues. In DNA, the CDR3 is TGTGCCAGCAGCGTAGGCCCGTTCGCCTACGAGCAGTACTTC. Amino acid sequence: CASSVGPFAYEQYF. Looking up the rest from reference TRBV9 and TRBJ2-7 gives the full variable domain: DSGVTQTPKHLITATGQRVTLRCSPRSGDLSVYWYQQSLDQGLQFLIQYYNGEERAKGNILERFSAQQFPDLHSELNLSSLELGDSALYFCASSVGPFAYEQYFGPGTRLTVT.

The chain is built from TRBV12-3 or TRBV12-4 and TRBJ2-5; 7 bases are shared with TRBD1. This CDR3 has 14 amino acids. V gave up 7 bases and J gave up 0 bases; unmatched junction bases: 5. The CDR3 sequence is CASNRGSYQETQYF. CDR3 DNA sequence: TGTGCCAGCAACAGGGGATCGTACCAAGAGACCCAGTACTTC.

In this sample, this clonotype turned up a few times. The chain uses TRBV11-2 and TRBJ2-5; D may match TRBD1 or TRBD2 (5 bases each). Germline loops: CDR1 SGHAT, CDR2 FQNNGV. This CDR3 has 14 amino acids. Trimming removed 1 base from V and 3 bases from J, with 9 bases in between. The CDR3 sequence is CASSLVLGEETQYF. CDR3 coding DNA: TGTGCCAGCAGCTTAGTTCTGGGGGAAGAGACCCAGTACTTC.

This clonotype came up a few times. The chain is built from TRBV9 and TRBJ2-1; D is ambiguous. Trimming took 2 bases from V and 1 from J, leaving 10 bases between them. The germline CDR1 and CDR2 sequences are SGDLS and YYNGEE. The CDR3 spans 15 residues. CDR3 DNA sequence: TGTGCCAGCAGCGTTACCGCCGCTTCCTACAATGAGCAGTTCTTC. It translates to CASSVTAASYNEQFF.

In its sample, this clonotype was seen a few times. The rearrangement joins TRBV7-9 to TRBJ2-1, with 14 bases matching TRBD2. Trimming at V came to 7 bases and at J to 10 bases, leaving 12 bases not matched to a gene. This CDR3 is built from 16 residues. Germline lookup yields CDR1 SEHNR and CDR2 FQNEAQ (reference sequence). CDR3 sequence reads: CASIPEGLAGVREQFF. DNA of the CDR3: TGTGCCAGCATACCAGAGGGACTAGCGGGAGTTCGGGAGCAGTTCTTC.

The gene calls are TRBV7-6 and TRBJ2-5; D not certain. V was pared by 2 bases and J by 2 bases, with 9 bases between. This CDR3 is built from 14 residues. CDR1 and CDR2 from the germline V gene are SGHVS and FNYEAQ. CDR3 sequence: CASSLNPAQETQYF. In DNA form, the CDR3 reads TGTGCCAGCAGCTTAAATCCGGCGCAAGAGACCCAGTACTTC.

This sequence joins TRBV29-1 and TRBJ2-1; 7 bases fit TRBD2. CDR3 length: 14 amino acids. The V segment lost 2 bases and the J segment 6 bases; nucleotides outside the gene matches: 7. Germline V gene lookup returns CDR1 SQVTM and CDR2 ANQGSEA. CDR3 nucleotide sequence: TGCAGCGTTGAAAGGGAGGGAGGGGTCAATGAGCAGTTCTTC. This encodes CSVEREGGVNEQFF.

This sequence joins TRBV18 and TRBJ2-5; TRBD2 matches at 14 bases. Germline CDR1 reads KGHSH; CDR2 reads LQKENI. The CDR3 length is 15 residues. V was clipped by 5 bases and J by 4 bases; unmatched bases: 3. CDR3 nucleotides: TGTGCCAGCTCAAGGGGACTAGCGGGAGCAGAGACCCAGTACTTC. Translated, it gives CASSRGLAGAETQYF.

This clonotype appeared a few times. The CDR3 nucleotides read TGCGCCAGCAGCTGGACAGGGGGGACACCTGAAGCTTTCTTT. It translates to CASSWTGGTPEAFF. The chain links TRBV5-1 to TRBJ1-1, with TRBD1 matching over 10 bases. The CDR3 extends over 14 amino acids. After removal of 3 bases from V and 6 bases from J, the junction contained 5 bases not matched to a gene. The germline gives CDR1 SGHRS, CDR2 YFSETQ.